This TCR beta chain emerged from a study of Ad26.COV2.S vaccination and SARS-CoV-2 variants. To note about this clone: Its antigen is not known.

The CDR3 spans 16 residues. The germline CDR1 and CDR2 sequences are LNHDA and SQIVND (reference sequence). V lost 2 bases and J lost 2; bases outside the gene matches: 7. Profiled with immunoSEQ multiplex PCR; TCRdb holds only in-frame clones, not every one. The table has about 400,000 clones, 80% to 90% seen once; the top ten hold roughly 7.4%. Study-level findings and limits: Similar non-spike TCR breadth was observed in recipients of vaccine and of placebo. Total T cell responses may have been underestimated by the TCR breadth and depth analyses. Placebo recipients showed lower spike-specific TCR breadth than vaccinees.

As for treatment: around 19 received Ad26.COV2.S at low or high dose, single or two shots; several received placebo; per-sample allocation not given. Day 63 after the first vaccine or placebo injection was the time point for sampling. Cohort 1b enrolled adults aged 18-55 years in Boston. This specimen was peripheral blood, taken in a trial of Ad26.COV2.S vaccine versus placebo. The chain recombines TRBV19 with TRBJ2-7, with TRBD2 identical over 9 bases. The TCR was taken from a person between 18 and 65 years old who received the Ad26.COV2.S COVID-19 vaccine or a placebo. The CDR3 is CASSIHLSSGTYEQYF. CDR3 in DNA: TGTGCCAGTAGTATACATCTCTCTAGCGGGACCTACGAGCAGTACTTC.